The clone carrying this T cell receptor (beta chain) was picked up many times. Its antigen is currently unknown. The data were taken from a study of T-cell memory formation after mild COVID-19. Study in general: Among the donors, TCR clusters were largely specific to each donor.

The TCR alpha and TCR beta cDNA libraries, bearing sample barcodes and UMIs, were generated by 5'RACE using constant-segment primers. TCRdb called the 5' RACE reads again in MiXCR, with one record for every CDR3 protein. Seen here are about 560,000 distinct CDR3 sequences, roughly 20% observed once, and the top ten hold approximately 8.4%. The germline V and J ends were trimmed by 4 bases and 10 bases, with 11 bases remaining between them. CDR3 size: 13 residues. Study-level findings and limits: There were some responding clones in pre-infection memory, which suggested that cross-reactive memory had joined. There was no confirmation that second-wave clones peaking on day 37 were SARS-CoV-2 specific.

The rearrangement uses TRBV12-3 or TRBV12-4 and TRBJ1-6; perhaps TRBD1 as D (5 bases). Sequenced sample: PBMCs or a T cell subset sorted from them (not recorded which). The receptor's source is an adult woman who had mild COVID-19 (a few samples of this study predate the infection). Cell type and time point are not known. The CDR3: CASSSNGASPLHF. Written as DNA, the CDR3 is TGTGCCAGCAGTTCTAACGGGGCATCACCCCTCCACTTT.